Below, one TCR beta chain is given with its context. Its antigen is not identified. Cells defined as naive were viable CD3+CD4+ or CD3+CD8+ and CCR7+CD45RA+CD45RO-CD95-CD27+CD28+. This entry is derived from a study of T cells after posttransplantation cyclophosphamide. Trimming cost V 4 bases and J 2 bases, with 12 bases left between them. The CDR3 covers 15 residues. In germline, CDR1 is MNHEY, CDR2 SMNVEV (reference sequence). Study-wide findings and caveats: TRB clonality was highly associated with recipient CMV seropositivity and reactivation. Blood and skin or GI T cell repertoires showed limited TRB overlap.

Measured with immunoSEQ multiplex PCR; TCRdb has only the in-frame clones, and not every one. The sample records about 22,000 clones, around 97% being singletons. This chain joins TRBV27 and TRBJ1-3, with a possible D match to TRBD1 (6 bases). The sequencing sample was made of naive CD4+ T cells sorted from PBMCs. This TCR was recovered from a man aged 45-65 years in good health, CMV-negative, and a related stem cell transplant donor. CDR3 amino acids: CASSWQGLPGNTIYF. DNA for the CDR3: TGTGCCAGCAGTTGGCAGGGGCTCCCTGGAAACACCATATATTTT.